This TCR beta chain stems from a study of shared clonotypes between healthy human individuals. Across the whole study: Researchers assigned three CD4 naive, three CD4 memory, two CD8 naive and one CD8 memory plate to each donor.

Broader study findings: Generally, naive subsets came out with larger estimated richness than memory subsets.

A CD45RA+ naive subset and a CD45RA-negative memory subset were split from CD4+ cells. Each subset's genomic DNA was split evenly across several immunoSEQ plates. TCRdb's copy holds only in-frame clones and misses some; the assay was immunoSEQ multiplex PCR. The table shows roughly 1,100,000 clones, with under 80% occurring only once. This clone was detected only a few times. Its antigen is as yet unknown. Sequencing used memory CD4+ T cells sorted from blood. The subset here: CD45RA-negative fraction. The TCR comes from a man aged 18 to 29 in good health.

This CDR3 reads CASSWSGRGDTQYF. In nucleotides, the CDR3 is TGTGCCAGCAGTTGGAGCGGGAGGGGCGATACGCAGTATTTT. The V and J genes are TRBV2 and TRBJ2-3; the match to TRBD2 covers 10 bases. Germline V gene data show CDR1 as SNHLY and CDR2 as FYNNEI. V gave up 5 bases and J gave up 6 bases; unmatched junction bases: 5. The CDR3 is made up of 14 amino acids.